These T cell receptor beta chains were read from a single sample in a study of response to subunit inactivated influenza vaccine. A single record per CDR3 protein comes from TCRdb applying MiXCR to the RT-PCR reads. The sample records fewer than 600,000 distinct CDR3 sequences, approximately 7.2% being singletons. Sample: PBMCs from blood, taken 23 to 25 months after vaccination. The receptors come from a man between 50 and 69 years old who received an inactivated influenza vaccine. Both conserved end residues are part of each CDR3. Fields, in order: J gene, V gene, clone size, D gene, CDR3 DNA, CDR3 protein. D genes are given only for firm matches. Where a row states a size, it is once, few, many or the class of an expanded clone; other rows omit it.

J: TRBJ2-3
V: TRBV28
size: few
D: .
DNA: TGTGCCGTCGCGGACACAGATACGCAGTATTTT
CDR3: CAVADTDTQYF

J: TRBJ1-4
V: TRBV20-1
size: few
D: TRBD1
DNA: TGCAGTGCTAGAGATCCGACAGGGATGGGTGAAAAACTGTTTTTT
CDR3: CSARDPTGMGEKLFF

J: TRBJ2-2
V: TRBV5-1
size: many
D: .
DNA: TGCGCCAGCAGCCCGACCGAGACCGGGGAGCTGTTTTTT
CDR3: CASSPTETGELFF

J: TRBJ2-3
V: TRBV12-3/TRBV12-4
size: many
D: .
DNA: TGTGCCAGCAGTTCCCCCACCACAGATACGCAGTATTTT
CDR3: CASSSPTTDTQYF

J: TRBJ2-7
V: TRBV11-2
size: .
D: .
DNA: TGTGCCAGCAGTAAACCTCTTCGAGGACACCTCTACGAGCAGTACTTC
CDR3: CASSKPLRGHLYEQYF

J: TRBJ2-7
V: TRBV12-3/TRBV12-4
size: many
D: .
DNA: TGTGCCAGCAGCTACCTGACGTTAGCGAGCTCCTACGAGCAGTACTTC
CDR3: CASSYLTLASSYEQYF

J: TRBJ2-1
V: TRBV20-1
size: many
D: TRBD2
DNA: TGCAGTGCTAGACAGACTAGCGGGGTCTACAATGAGCAGTTCTTC
CDR3: CSARQTSGVYNEQFF

J: TRBJ2-2
V: TRBV12-3/TRBV12-4
size: many
D: TRBD1
DNA: TGTGCCAGCAGTTCCCGACAGGGGAACGGGGAGCTGTTTTTT
CDR3: CASSSRQGNGELFF

J: TRBJ2-1
V: TRBV24-1
size: .
D: .
DNA: TGTGCCACCAGTGATGCTGGGGGCAAGTTCGTGATGCGCAATGAGCAGTTCTTC
CDR3: CATSDAGGKFVMRNEQFF

J: TRBJ1-3
V: TRBV12-3/TRBV12-4
size: many
D: TRBD1
DNA: TGTGCCAGCAGTTTGGGGGACAGGGGAAACACCATATATTTT
CDR3: CASSLGDRGNTIYF

J: TRBJ2-5
V: TRBV7-9
size: few
D: TRBD2
DNA: TGTGCCAGCACCAGAGCGGGGGGGCGAGAGACCCAGTACTTC
CDR3: CASTRAGGRETQYF

J: TRBJ2-5
V: TRBV6-2/TRBV6-3
size: few
D: TRBD2
DNA: TGTGCCAGCAGCTTCCGCCGGGGGGGGCTAGCGGGTAGACAGCAAGAGACCCAGTACTTC
CDR3: CASSFRRGGLAGRQQETQYF

J: TRBJ1-1
V: TRBV6-1
size: many
D: .
DNA: TGTGCCAGCAGCCGAACCAACCTGGGGAACACTGAAGCTTTCTTT
CDR3: CASSRTNLGNTEAFF

J: TRBJ1-2
V: TRBV28
size: .
D: TRBD1
DNA: TGTGCCAGCAGTTTACCAGGGGGCGGGGGCTACACCTTC
CDR3: CASSLPGGGGYTF

J: TRBJ2-1
V: TRBV29-1
size: few
D: TRBD2
DNA: TGCAGCGTTGGACTAGCGGGACCTTCCCGGGACAATGAGCAGTTCTTC
CDR3: CSVGLAGPSRDNEQFF

J: TRBJ2-7
V: TRBV20-1
size: few
D: TRBD2
DNA: TGCAGTGCTAGAGATGGACTAGTCTCGACCTACGAGCAGTACTTC
CDR3: CSARDGLVSTYEQYF

J: TRBJ1-3
V: TRBV9
size: few
D: .
DNA: TGTGCCAGCAGCGTCAACTCAGTCTCTGGAAACACCATATATTTT
CDR3: CASSVNSVSGNTIYF

J: TRBJ2-1
V: TRBV7-2
size: few
D: TRBD1
DNA: TGTGCCAGCAGCCTCGACAGGGGGGTTGCGTATGAGCAGTTCTTC
CDR3: CASSLDRGVAYEQFF

J: TRBJ2-7
V: TRBV3-1
size: many
D: TRBD1
DNA: TGTGCCAGCAGCCAAGGACAGGGGACCTACGAGCAGTACTTC
CDR3: CASSQGQGTYEQYF

J: TRBJ2-7
V: TRBV28
size: .
D: TRBD2
DNA: TGTGCCAGCAGTTTATTACGGCGGGAGGGCGCCAGCTTC
CDR3: CASSLLRREGASF

J: TRBJ2-3
V: TRBV20-1
size: few
D: .
DNA: TGCAGTGCCGATAGACCGTCCGCAGATACGCAGTATTTT
CDR3: CSADRPSADTQYF

J: TRBJ2-7
V: TRBV7-9
size: .
D: .
DNA: TGTGCCAGCAGCCCCGCAACAATCTCCTACGAGCAGTACTTC
CDR3: CASSPATISYEQYF

J: TRBJ2-7
V: TRBV7-8
size: .
D: .
DNA: TGTGCCAGCAGCTTAACCCATCAGGACCTGTCCTACGAGCAGTACTTC
CDR3: CASSLTHQDLSYEQYF

J: TRBJ2-1
V: TRBV4-3
size: many
D: TRBD2
DNA: TGCGCCAGCAGCCCCGGACTAGCGGAGATCAATGAGCAGTTCTTC
CDR3: CASSPGLAEINEQFF

J: TRBJ2-7
V: TRBV18
size: .
D: .
DNA: TGTGCCAGCTCACCAGGGGCCGAGCAGTACTTC
CDR3: CASSPGAEQYF

J: TRBJ2-7
V: TRBV15
size: many
D: .
DNA: TGTGCCACCAGCAGAGATCCCGAATACGAGCAGTACTTC
CDR3: CATSRDPEYEQYF

J: TRBJ2-1
V: TRBV27
size: .
D: TRBD2
DNA: TGTGCCAGCAGCACTAAACTAGCGGGAGTTGTTAATGAGCAGTTCTTC
CDR3: CASSTKLAGVVNEQFF

J: TRBJ2-5
V: TRBV20-1
size: few
D: TRBD2
DNA: TGCAGTGCTAGAGATGTCGCGACTAGCGGGGGGGCTGGACGCGAGACCCAGTACTTC
CDR3: CSARDVATSGGAGRETQYF

J: TRBJ2-3
V: TRBV30
size: .
D: TRBD1
DNA: TGTGCCTGGAGTGTAGGGGGCTTTGGCACAGATACGCAGTATTTT
CDR3: CAWSVGGFGTDTQYF

J: TRBJ1-1
V: TRBV10-3
size: few
D: .
DNA: TGTGCCATCAGTGGGGGGAACACTGAAGCTTTCTTT
CDR3: CAISGGNTEAFF

J: TRBJ1-6
V: TRBV4-2
size: few
D: .
DNA: TGTGCCAGCAGCCAAGATGCAGGGATTAATTCACCCCTCCACTTT
CDR3: CASSQDAGINSPLHF

J: TRBJ2-5
V: TRBV5-1
size: many
D: .
DNA: TGCGCCAGCAGCTTGGGGGGGAGGAGACCACAAGAGACCCAGTACTTC
CDR3: CASSLGGRRPQETQYF

J: TRBJ2-5
V: TRBV6-1
size: many
D: TRBD2
DNA: TGTGCCAGCAGGGATCCGGGACTAGCGGGTGGGACCCAGTACTTC
CDR3: CASRDPGLAGGTQYF

J: TRBJ1-5
V: TRBV12-3/TRBV12-4
size: many
D: .
DNA: TGTGCCAGCAGTTTTAAGAGGGATCAGCCCCAGCATTTT
CDR3: CASSFKRDQPQHF

J: TRBJ2-2
V: TRBV2
size: .
D: TRBD1
DNA: TGTGCCAGCAAAAGACAGGGTGACACCGGGGAGCTGTTTTTT
CDR3: CASKRQGDTGELFF

J: TRBJ1-4
V: TRBV4-3
size: few
D: TRBD1
DNA: TGCGCCAGCAGCCAAGTCGACAGGGGCTATGAAAAACTGTTTTTT
CDR3: CASSQVDRGYEKLFF

J: TRBJ2-7
V: TRBV29-1
size: .
D: TRBD2
DNA: TGCAGCGTGCTTACTAGCGGGAGACCAAACGAGCAGTACTTC
CDR3: CSVLTSGRPNEQYF

J: TRBJ2-1
V: TRBV4-2
size: .
D: TRBD2
DNA: TGTGCCAGCCGCCTCGGGACTAGCAGAACCAATGAGCAGTTCTTC
CDR3: CASRLGTSRTNEQFF

J: TRBJ2-1
V: TRBV28
size: few
D: TRBD2
DNA: TGTGCCAGCAGTACTCGACTAGCGGGATTTAACAGCTCCTACAATGAGCAGTTCTTC
CDR3: CASSTRLAGFNSSYNEQFF

J: TRBJ2-5
V: TRBV9
size: many
D: TRBD2
DNA: TGTGCCAGCTCTCTAGCGGGAGGGCTGAGGGAGACCCAGTACTTC
CDR3: CASSLAGGLRETQYF